This TCR beta chain was profiled in a study of cytomegalovirus exposure and HLA in healthy donors (dated by TCRdb to the late 2010s). About the study as a whole: The approximately 710 repertoires of the first cohort and the 120 or so validation repertoires were produced on the same platform, according to a later analysis. The study aimed to test whether signatures of past pathogen exposure could be identified by cataloging public T cell receptors. Besides the first cohort of around 670 subjects, a separate validation cohort made up of 120 different subjects was used. High-throughput TCR immunosequencing, statistical association of individual TCRs with disease status, and machine learning were combined to predict cytomegalovirus infection status.

What the study reported, not specific to this receptor: A later analysis had no HLA typing for the validation cohort, so co-occurrence there was scored across all 130 or so repertoires. A few of the identified cytomegalovirus-associated TCR beta chains were confirmed in vitro to be specific for cytomegalovirus antigens. It was suggested by the authors that the approach could potentially be generalized to other disease states and immunological phenotypes. The classifier was reported to diagnose cytomegalovirus status with high specificity and sensitivity in both the original cohort and the validation cohort. Most TCR sequences were seen in very few donors, while some public TCRs were found in many individuals. Of the cluster scores, roughly 95% were above 0 in a later analysis, which found that TCRs clustered in the first cohort also tended to co-occur in the 120 or so validation repertoires. The study gave a list of some 150 TCR beta chains associated with cytomegalovirus.

A note on this clone: Its antigen remains undetermined. Base qualities are not recorded, but no much larger clone differs from it by a single base.

CDR1 and CDR2 were assigned from the germline V gene as SGHRS and YFSETQ. From its cysteine to its phenylalanine, the CDR3 spans 15 amino acids. Of the read, only the CDR3 DNA is kept; its 45 bases are in frame from base 1. V has 4 bases trimmed and J has 3 bases trimmed; junction bases matching no gene number 5. Libraries were made using the immunoSEQ multiplex PCR assay. The study's own analysis went as follows. To diagnose cytomegalovirus status from the catalog of TCR beta chain sequences, a statistical classification framework was built. Here the immuneACCESS table is served through TCRdb, limited to in-frame sequences with V and J called. Missing clones are a known gap in these copies; in checked studies unresolved V genes cover under half, and the rest lacks a known reason. The V and J calls and the clone size are those of that table, but D and trimming were determined from the DNA. Within this sample are roughly 90,000 clones, with under 95% of them counted one time only. Of the sample, 1% to 1.4% is held by the ten largest clones.

The donors were included in the validation cohort of over a hundred subjects, a group kept apart from the roughly 670-subject first cohort. This sequence was found in a woman younger than 45 in good health and CMV-seropositive. Sequences were obtained from PBMCs. Recombination linked TRBV5-1 to TRBJ2-1, with 9 bases matching TRBD2. Here is the DNA: TGCGCCAGCAGCCCTGAGACTAGCGGCTACAATGAGCAGTTCTTC. The resulting protein is CASSPETSGYNEQFF.